The rows below give T cell receptor beta chains drawn from one sample of a study of shared clonotypes between healthy human individuals. Sequencing used immunoSEQ multiplex PCR; TCRdb keeps in-frame clones, though not all of them. Of about 2.1 million clones listed, about 94% are singletons. Sequencing was carried out using naive CD8+ T cells from PBMCs. These receptors were taken from a man aged 18-30 years in good health. Some clones in this sample may be carry-over from other donors' samples. CDR3s include the opening cysteine and the closing phenylalanine or tryptophan. A D gene is named only where the DNA matches it firmly. Size is omitted from some rows. Given values are once, few, many or a class for expanded clones.

clone_size: .
d_call: .
j_call: TRBJ1-5
v_call: TRBV6-1
cdr3_nt: TGTGCCAGCAGGCCCAGGGGTGGCAATCAGCCCCAGCATTTT
cdr3_aa: CASRPRGGNQPQHF

clone_size: .
d_call: TRBD2
j_call: TRBJ2-7
v_call: TRBV9
cdr3_nt: TGTGCCAGCAGCGTAGCCCTAGCGGGAAAATACGAGCAGTACTTC
cdr3_aa: CASSVALAGKYEQYF

clone_size: .
d_call: .
j_call: TRBJ2-3
v_call: TRBV6-1
cdr3_nt: TGTGCCAGCAGTGAAAGGTACACAGACACTAGCACAGATACGCAGTATTTT
cdr3_aa: CASSERYTDTSTDTQYF

clone_size: .
d_call: .
j_call: TRBJ2-6
v_call: TRBV15
cdr3_nt: TGTGCCACCAGTACGAGCGCCAACGTCCTGACTTTC
cdr3_aa: CATSTSANVLTF

clone_size: .
d_call: TRBD2
j_call: TRBJ2-3
v_call: TRBV5-1
cdr3_nt: TGCGCCAGCAGCTTAACTAGCGGGAGTAAGGATACGCAGTATTTT
cdr3_aa: CASSLTSGSKDTQYF

clone_size: .
d_call: .
j_call: TRBJ2-1
v_call: TRBV7-2
cdr3_nt: TGTGCCAGCAGCGAGGTAGGAAGCTCCTACAATGAGCAGTTCTTC
cdr3_aa: CASSEVGSSYNEQFF

clone_size: .
d_call: .
j_call: TRBJ2-5
v_call: TRBV10-3
cdr3_nt: TGTGCCATCAGTGACACCGACATCCAAGAGACCCAGTACTTC
cdr3_aa: CAISDTDIQETQYF

clone_size: .
d_call: TRBD1
j_call: TRBJ2-7
v_call: TRBV10-3
cdr3_nt: TGTGCCATCAGTGAAGGGACAGGGATTGACGAGCAGTACTTC
cdr3_aa: CAISEGTGIDEQYF

clone_size: .
d_call: .
j_call: TRBJ1-2
v_call: TRBV27
cdr3_nt: TGTGCCAGCAGCCCCATGGCAAACTATGGCTACACCTTC
cdr3_aa: CASSPMANYGYTF

clone_size: .
d_call: .
j_call: TRBJ2-5
v_call: TRBV2
cdr3_nt: TGTGCCAGCAGTGAACCCGGAAATGGAGGGGAGACCCAGTACTTC
cdr3_aa: CASSEPGNGGETQYF

clone_size: .
d_call: TRBD1
j_call: TRBJ2-7
v_call: TRBV7-3
cdr3_nt: TGTGCCAGCAGCCGATCGGGACAGGTGACGACCTACGAGCAGTACTTC
cdr3_aa: CASSRSGQVTTYEQYF

clone_size: .
d_call: .
j_call: TRBJ2-7
v_call: TRBV5-1
cdr3_nt: TGCGCCAGCAGCTGGGGAGGAAACTACGAGCAGTACTTC
cdr3_aa: CASSWGGNYEQYF

clone_size: .
d_call: TRBD1
j_call: TRBJ2-7
v_call: TRBV5-1
cdr3_nt: TGCGCCAGCAGCCCACCGACAGGGATCTCCTCCTACGAGCAGTACTTC
cdr3_aa: CASSPPTGISSYEQYF

clone_size: .
d_call: TRBD1
j_call: TRBJ1-2
v_call: TRBV13
cdr3_nt: TGTGCCAGCAGCTTAGGAAGACAGGGCGCCTATGGCTACACCTTC
cdr3_aa: CASSLGRQGAYGYTF

clone_size: few
d_call: TRBD1
j_call: TRBJ1-1
v_call: TRBV10-3
cdr3_nt: TGTGCCATCAGGGACAGGCGTAACACTGAAGCTTTCTTT
cdr3_aa: CAIRDRRNTEAFF

clone_size: .
d_call: .
j_call: TRBJ2-1
v_call: TRBV9
cdr3_nt: TGTGCCAGCAGCGCCTCAGGGGGGCACTACAATGAGCAGTTCTTC
cdr3_aa: CASSASGGHYNEQFF

clone_size: .
d_call: .
j_call: TRBJ1-2
v_call: TRBV27
cdr3_nt: TGTGCCAGCAGTTTAGGGTGGGGGGCCGGCTACACCTTC
cdr3_aa: CASSLGWGAGYTF

clone_size: .
d_call: .
j_call: TRBJ2-1
v_call: TRBV9
cdr3_nt: TGTGCCAGCAGCGTAGGCAGGACTCCAACCTCCTACAATGAGCAGTTCTTC
cdr3_aa: CASSVGRTPTSYNEQFF

clone_size: .
d_call: TRBD2
j_call: TRBJ2-2
v_call: TRBV7-9
cdr3_nt: TGTGCCAGCAGCCCGGGGACTAGCGGGAGGGATCCCACCGGGGAGCTGTTTTTT
cdr3_aa: CASSPGTSGRDPTGELFF

clone_size: .
d_call: .
j_call: TRBJ2-1
v_call: TRBV28
cdr3_nt: TGTGCCAGCAGCCCTTTGGAGTGGCCAGCTCTGCCGGGGCAGTTCTTC
cdr3_aa: CASSPLEWPALPGQFF

clone_size: .
d_call: .
j_call: TRBJ2-1
v_call: TRBV11-2
cdr3_nt: TGTGCCAGCAGATCTTCGGGGTCCCTAAGTGAGCAGTTCTTC
cdr3_aa: CASRSSGSLSEQFF

clone_size: .
d_call: .
j_call: TRBJ1-1
v_call: TRBV11-2
cdr3_nt: TGTGCCAGCAGCTCCCTCTCTCGGAGTTCTGAAGCTTTCTTT
cdr3_aa: CASSSLSRSSEAFF

clone_size: .
d_call: .
j_call: TRBJ2-7
v_call: TRBV11-2
cdr3_nt: TGTGCCAGCAGCCTAGTCACCTACGAGCAGTACTTC
cdr3_aa: CASSLVTYEQYF

clone_size: few
d_call: .
j_call: TRBJ1-1
v_call: TRBV6-1
cdr3_nt: TGTGCCAGCATGAAAGGGAGATACACTGAAGCTTTCTTT
cdr3_aa: CASMKGRYTEAFF

clone_size: .
d_call: TRBD1
j_call: TRBJ1-1
v_call: TRBV4-2
cdr3_nt: TGTGCCGTCCGGGACAGGGGGCTAGGGACTGAAGCTTTCTTT
cdr3_aa: CAVRDRGLGTEAFF

clone_size: .
d_call: .
j_call: TRBJ2-1
v_call: TRBV25-1
cdr3_nt: TGTGCCAGCCACCCGGCGGGAAACTACAATGAGCAGTTCTTC
cdr3_aa: CASHPAGNYNEQFF

clone_size: .
d_call: TRBD1
j_call: TRBJ2-7
v_call: TRBV29-1
cdr3_nt: TGCAGCGTTGAGATACAGGGGGTGTACGAGCAGTACTTC
cdr3_aa: CSVEIQGVYEQYF

clone_size: .
d_call: TRBD2
j_call: TRBJ2-7
v_call: TRBV5-1
cdr3_nt: TGCGCCAGCAGCTCGGGACTAGTGGGAACCGAGCAGTACTTC
cdr3_aa: CASSSGLVGTEQYF

clone_size: .
d_call: TRBD2
j_call: TRBJ2-4
v_call: TRBV29-1
cdr3_nt: TGCAGCGTTGAATTCTTACTAGCGGGGAGGAAAAACATTCAGTACTTC
cdr3_aa: CSVEFLLAGRKNIQYF

clone_size: .
d_call: TRBD2
j_call: TRBJ2-7
v_call: TRBV11-2
cdr3_nt: TGTGCCAGCAGCCCTCGACTAGCCGAGCAGTACTTC
cdr3_aa: CASSPRLAEQYF

clone_size: .
d_call: .
j_call: TRBJ2-5
v_call: TRBV6-6
cdr3_nt: TGTGCCGGGGGGACTGACCGGGAGACCCAGTACTTC
cdr3_aa: CAGGTDRETQYF

clone_size: .
d_call: TRBD1
j_call: TRBJ2-7
v_call: TRBV14
cdr3_nt: TGTGCCAGCAGCCAAGTTTTAGGGACAGGTTACGAGCAGTACTTC
cdr3_aa: CASSQVLGTGYEQYF

clone_size: .
d_call: TRBD2
j_call: TRBJ2-3
v_call: TRBV10-3
cdr3_nt: TGTGCCATCAGGGGACTAGCGGGAGGGTCCGATACGCAGTATTTT
cdr3_aa: CAIRGLAGGSDTQYF

clone_size: .
d_call: TRBD2
j_call: TRBJ2-7
v_call: TRBV5-4
cdr3_nt: TGTGCCAGCACCCAACCGGGACTAGGCGAGCAGTACTTC
cdr3_aa: CASTQPGLGEQYF

clone_size: .
d_call: TRBD1
j_call: TRBJ1-5
v_call: TRBV7-9
cdr3_nt: TGTGCCAGCAGCCCCCTTACGTCCGGGACAGGGTTTTGGCCCCAGCATTTT
cdr3_aa: CASSPLTSGTGFWPQHF

clone_size: few
d_call: .
j_call: TRBJ1-5
v_call: TRBV28
cdr3_nt: TGTGCCAGCAGGGGCGGTCAGCCCCAGCATTTT
cdr3_aa: CASRGGQPQHF

clone_size: .
d_call: TRBD2
j_call: TRBJ2-7
v_call: TRBV4-1
cdr3_nt: TGCGCCAGCAGCCAAGATCTCGCGGGAGGGCCACACGAGCAGTACTTC
cdr3_aa: CASSQDLAGGPHEQYF

clone_size: .
d_call: TRBD2
j_call: TRBJ2-1
v_call: TRBV28
cdr3_nt: TGTGCCAGCATCCCCGTGTCTAGCGGCCGTTCCCCCAGAGACAATGAGCAGTTCTTC
cdr3_aa: CASIPVSSGRSPRDNEQFF

clone_size: .
d_call: TRBD1
j_call: TRBJ1-4
v_call: TRBV4-2
cdr3_nt: TGTGCCAGCAGCCTCAAGTTGGGGACAGGGTATGAAAAACTGTTTTTT
cdr3_aa: CASSLKLGTGYEKLFF

clone_size: .
d_call: .
j_call: TRBJ2-1
v_call: TRBV28
cdr3_nt: TGTGCCAGCAGTTTTTCGTCCGGTATCCCCAATGAGCAGTTCTTC
cdr3_aa: CASSFSSGIPNEQFF

clone_size: .
d_call: TRBD2
j_call: TRBJ2-7
v_call: TRBV6-5
cdr3_nt: TGTGCCAGCAGCTGGGGACTAGCGGCCTCCTACGAGCAGTACTTC
cdr3_aa: CASSWGLAASYEQYF

clone_size: .
d_call: .
j_call: TRBJ2-1
v_call: TRBV19
cdr3_nt: TGTGCCAGCGTCGACCATAACTACAATGAGCAGTTCTTC
cdr3_aa: CASVDHNYNEQFF

clone_size: .
d_call: TRBD2
j_call: TRBJ2-7
v_call: TRBV11-2
cdr3_nt: TGTGCCAGCAGCGGGGGAATAGCGGGAGTAGAGAGGGAGCAGTACTTC
cdr3_aa: CASSGGIAGVEREQYF

clone_size: .
d_call: .
j_call: TRBJ2-4
v_call: TRBV5-1
cdr3_nt: TGCGCCAGCAGCTTGGACGGTCAGGCCGAACTAGCCAAAAACATTCAGTACTTC
cdr3_aa: CASSLDGQAELAKNIQYF

clone_size: .
d_call: .
j_call: TRBJ1-2
v_call: TRBV6-5
cdr3_nt: TGTGCCAGCAGTTCCAGATTACGGGAGGGCTACACCTTC
cdr3_aa: CASSSRLREGYTF

clone_size: .
d_call: .
j_call: TRBJ2-1
v_call: TRBV28
cdr3_nt: TGTGCCAGCAGGAGCGGCCAGCAGTTCTTC
cdr3_aa: CASRSGQQFF

clone_size: .
d_call: .
j_call: TRBJ2-5
v_call: TRBV9
cdr3_nt: TGTGCCAGCAGCGTAGAAGGGTCCCAAGAGACCCAGTACTTC
cdr3_aa: CASSVEGSQETQYF

clone_size: .
d_call: .
j_call: TRBJ2-3
v_call: TRBV5-4
cdr3_nt: TGTGCCAGCAGCTTCGAATCCAGATTTTACACAGATACGCAGTATTTT
cdr3_aa: CASSFESRFYTDTQYF

clone_size: .
d_call: .
j_call: TRBJ2-5
v_call: TRBV29-1
cdr3_nt: TGCAGCGTTGAGTCCGGGACAACTGGTGAGACCCAGTACTTC
cdr3_aa: CSVESGTTGETQYF

clone_size: .
d_call: .
j_call: TRBJ2-2
v_call: TRBV27
cdr3_nt: TGTGCCAGCAGTTTACTAGTCACCGGGGAGCTGTTTTTT
cdr3_aa: CASSLLVTGELFF

clone_size: .
d_call: .
j_call: TRBJ2-2
v_call: TRBV13
cdr3_nt: TGTGCCAGCAGACCCTACACCGGGGAGCTGTTTTTT
cdr3_aa: CASRPYTGELFF

clone_size: .
d_call: TRBD1
j_call: TRBJ2-1
v_call: TRBV10-3
cdr3_nt: TGTGCCATCAGTGAGGGGACAGAGCACAATGAGCAGTTCTTC
cdr3_aa: CAISEGTEHNEQFF

clone_size: once
d_call: TRBD1
j_call: TRBJ1-1
v_call: TRBV7-2
cdr3_nt: TGTGCCAGCAGCGAGACCAGGGGGGGATACACTGAAGCTTTCTTT
cdr3_aa: CASSETRGGYTEAFF

clone_size: .
d_call: .
j_call: TRBJ2-7
v_call: TRBV28
cdr3_nt: TGTGCCAGCAGTTTGATAAGGCGGCCCTACGAGCAGTACTTC
cdr3_aa: CASSLIRRPYEQYF

clone_size: .
d_call: .
j_call: TRBJ2-7
v_call: TRBV4-1
cdr3_nt: TGCGCCAGCAGCGATAGACTAGACTACGAGCAGTACTTC
cdr3_aa: CASSDRLDYEQYF